This T cell receptor (beta chain) comes out of a study of blood T cell repertoires in COVID-19. Study-level information: COVID-19 samples, acute and convalescent, were from the United States, Italy and Spain. From T cells, B-cell-depleted T cells, or PBMCs came the material, which was cDNA or gDNA.

Germline V lookup: CDR1 MDHEN, CDR2 SYDVKM. V lost 8 bases to trimming and J lost 1 base; unmatched junction nucleotides: 3. CDR3 length equals 13 residues. Per the study methods: Estimation of nucleated cell counts was performed using reference gene primer amplification. The data were produced by immunoSEQ multiplex PCR, yet TCRdb's version contains in-frame clones alone and is incomplete. The V and J calls and clone size were taken over from that table, and D and trimming were inferred from the DNA. The sample includes roughly 100,000 clones, about 90% seen only once; the top ten take 4% to 5.5%. The J gene is TRBJ2-5, the V gene TRBV28, with TRBD1 matching 8 bases. The clonotype was recovered from a woman aged 45-65 years with COVID-19, enrolled during active disease. Source material: peripheral blood. CDR3 loop: CASDGQGQETQYF. CDR3 bases: TGTGCCAGCGATGGACAGGGCCAAGAGACCCAGTACTTC.